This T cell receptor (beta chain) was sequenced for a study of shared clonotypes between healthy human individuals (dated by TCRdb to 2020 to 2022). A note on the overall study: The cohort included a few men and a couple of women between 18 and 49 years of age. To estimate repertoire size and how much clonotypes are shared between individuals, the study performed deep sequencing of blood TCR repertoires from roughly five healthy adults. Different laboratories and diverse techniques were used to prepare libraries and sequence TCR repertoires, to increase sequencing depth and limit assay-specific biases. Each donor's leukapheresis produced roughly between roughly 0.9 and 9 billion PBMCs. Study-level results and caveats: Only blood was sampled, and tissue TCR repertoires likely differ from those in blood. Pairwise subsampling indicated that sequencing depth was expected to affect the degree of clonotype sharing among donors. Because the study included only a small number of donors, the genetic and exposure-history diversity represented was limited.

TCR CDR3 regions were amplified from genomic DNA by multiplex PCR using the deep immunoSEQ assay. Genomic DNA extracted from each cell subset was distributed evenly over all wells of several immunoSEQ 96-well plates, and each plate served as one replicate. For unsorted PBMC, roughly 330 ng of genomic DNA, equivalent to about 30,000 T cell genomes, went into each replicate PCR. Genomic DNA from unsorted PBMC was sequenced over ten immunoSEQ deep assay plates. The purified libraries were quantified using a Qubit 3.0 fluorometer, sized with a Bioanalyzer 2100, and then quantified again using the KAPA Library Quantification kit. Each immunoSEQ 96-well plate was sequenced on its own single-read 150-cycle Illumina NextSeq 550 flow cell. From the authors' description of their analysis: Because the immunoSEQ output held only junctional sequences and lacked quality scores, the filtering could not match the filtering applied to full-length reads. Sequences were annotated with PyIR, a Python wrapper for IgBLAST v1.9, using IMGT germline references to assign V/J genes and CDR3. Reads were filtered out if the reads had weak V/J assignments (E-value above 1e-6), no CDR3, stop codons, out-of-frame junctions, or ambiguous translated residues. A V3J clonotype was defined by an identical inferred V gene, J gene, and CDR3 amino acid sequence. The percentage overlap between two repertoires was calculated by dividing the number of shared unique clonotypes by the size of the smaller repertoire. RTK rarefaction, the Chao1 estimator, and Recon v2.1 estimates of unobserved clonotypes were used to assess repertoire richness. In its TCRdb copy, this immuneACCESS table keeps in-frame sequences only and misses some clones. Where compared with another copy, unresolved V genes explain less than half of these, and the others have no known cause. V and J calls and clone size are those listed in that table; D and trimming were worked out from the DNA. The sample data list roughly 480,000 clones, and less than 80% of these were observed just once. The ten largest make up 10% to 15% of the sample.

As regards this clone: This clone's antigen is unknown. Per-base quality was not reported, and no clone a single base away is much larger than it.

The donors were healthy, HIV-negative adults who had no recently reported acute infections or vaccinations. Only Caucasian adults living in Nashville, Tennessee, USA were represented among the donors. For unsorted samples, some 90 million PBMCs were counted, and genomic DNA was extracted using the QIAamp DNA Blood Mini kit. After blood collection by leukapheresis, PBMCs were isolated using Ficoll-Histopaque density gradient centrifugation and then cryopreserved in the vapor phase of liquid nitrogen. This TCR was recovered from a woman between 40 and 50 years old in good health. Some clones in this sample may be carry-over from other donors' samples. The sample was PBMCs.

Here the CDR3 is given as CASSELGLGGEQYF. The nucleotide sequence is TGTGCCAGCAGTGAACTGGGACTAGGGGGCGAGCAGTACTTC. The V gene is TRBV6-1 and the J gene is TRBJ2-7; 8 bases in between match TRBD2. In the germline V gene, CDR1 corresponds to MNHNS and CDR2 to SASEGT. Spanning cysteine to phenylalanine, the CDR3 consists of 14 amino acids. The CDR3 DNA has 42 bases and is translated from base 1. V lost 2 bases and J lost 6 bases, and the count of bases not matched to a germline gene is 6.